The 12 T cell receptor beta chains given below trace back to one sample, sequenced in a study of cytomegalovirus exposure and HLA in healthy donors. The protocol was immunoSEQ multiplex PCR, while the TCRdb copy is restricted to in-frame clones and leaves out a portion. The sample carries under 140,000 clones, around nine tenths recorded once. Sequences were obtained from PBMCs. These TCRs come from a woman in her twenties or thirties in good health and CMV-seropositive.

In its sample, this clone was seen once. The chain carries TRBV11-2 and TRBJ1-1; D possibly corresponds to TRBD1 (6 bases). The CDR3 has 12 amino acids. Germline loops: CDR1 SGHAT, CDR2 FQNNGV. The V end lost 5 bases, the J end lost 7 bases, and 11 bases lay between the germline ends. The DNA for the CDR3 is TGTGCCAGCAGCGTCCGGGACATTGAAGCTTTCTTT. Encoded protein: CASSVRDIEAFF.

The chain uses TRBV5-1 and TRBJ2-3; a possible D gene is TRBD1 (5 bases). Between the trimmed V and J ends, which lost 0 bases and 5 bases, there was a span of 22 bases. The CDR3 is 18 residues long. Germline V CDR1 and CDR2: SGHRS, YFSETQ. The CDR3 DNA is TGCGCCAGCAGCTTGGGTTTCACAGTTGGGGCTTATGAAGATACGCAGTATTTT. Protein product: CASSLGFTVGAYEDTQYF.

The rearrangement joins TRBV4-2 to TRBJ1-2; weak D call: TRBD1 (6 bases). The CDR3 totals 15 residues. Germline CDR1 LGHNA, CDR2 YNFKEQ. V was pared by 0 bases and J by 4 bases, with 12 bases between. This chain's CDR3 is CASSQDQTGTYGYTF. The CDR3 region has the DNA TGTGCCAGCAGCCAAGATCAAACAGGGACCTATGGCTACACCTTC.

The chain combines TRBV7-3 with TRBJ2-2; TRBD1 aligns across 10 bases. CDR1 is SGHTA, CDR2 FQGTGA, per germline. V trimming: 4 bases; J trimming: 4 bases; junction bases outside the gene matches: 6. This CDR3 region has 16 residues. CDR3 residues: CASSSGTGVSTGELFF. The CDR3 DNA reads as TGTGCCAGCAGCTCCGGGACAGGGGTATCCACCGGGGAGCTGTTTTTT. Combining the CDR3 with reference TRBV7-3 and TRBJ2-2 gives the whole variable domain GAGVSQTPSNKVTEKGKYVELRCDPISGHTALYWYRQSLGQGPEFLIYFQGTGAADDSGLPNDRFFAVRPEGSVSTLKIQRTERGDSAVYLCASSSGTGVSTGELFFGEGSRLTVL.

V usage is TRBV10-3 and J usage is TRBJ2-2, with 10 bases aligning to TRBD1. CDR1 is ENHRY, CDR2 SYGVKD, per germline. Trimming cost V 4 bases and J 5 bases; bases outside gene matches: 7. The CDR3 consists of 16 residues. This CDR3 is CAISGDGTGVTGELFF. CDR3 nucleotides: TGTGCCATCAGTGGGGACGGGACAGGGGTTACCGGGGAGCTGTTTTTT.

J is TRBJ2-7 and V is TRBV28; D gene unclear. V dropped 3 bases and J dropped 0 bases, with 15 bases sitting between them. Germline CDR1 MDHEN, CDR2 SYDVKM. The CDR3 runs 16 residues. CDR3 sequence reads: CASSFSLSKSSYEQYF. For the CDR3, the DNA is TGTGCCAGCAGTTTTTCACTGTCTAAGAGCTCCTACGAGCAGTACTTC.

J is TRBJ2-7 and V is TRBV13; 9 bases are shared with TRBD2. Germline-derived CDR1 and CDR2 are PRHDT and FYEKMQ (reference sequence). J lost 0 bases, V lost 6 bases, and 6 bases had no gene match. The CDR3 covers 15 residues. The CDR3 loop is CASRTGTSPSYEQYF. In DNA, the CDR3 is TGTGCCAGCAGAACCGGGACTAGCCCCTCCTACGAGCAGTACTTC.

This clone occurred a few times. This chain uses TRBV6-1 with TRBJ2-2, with D possibly matching TRBD1 (5 bases). This CDR3 spans 15 amino acids. The germline CDR1 and CDR2 sequences are MNHNS and SASEGT. V was cut by 6 bases and J by 3 bases, with 14 bases left in between. Written as DNA, the CDR3 is TGTGCCAGCAGCCTAGGGGAAATGGACACCGGGGAGCTGTTTTTT. It encodes CASSLGEMDTGELFF.

The chain uses TRBV5-1 and TRBJ2-5; 8 positions agree with TRBD1. After removal of 5 bases from V and 2 bases from J, the junction contained 8 bases not matched to a gene. This CDR3 is 15 amino acids long. Germline-derived CDR1 and CDR2 are SGHRS and YFSETQ. Written as DNA, the CDR3 is TGCGCCAGCAGTAGGAGGACAGGGCCTCAAGAGACCCAGTACTTC. As protein: CASSRRTGPQETQYF.

J is TRBJ2-1 and V is TRBV25-1; possible D gene TRBD2, 5 bases. Per the germline V gene, CDR1 is MGHDK and CDR2 is SYGVNS. V lost 0 bases, J lost 16 bases, and 19 bases lay in between. This CDR3 has 14 residues. The CDR3 region is CASSEYTPLGVRFF. The CDR3 DNA sequence: TGTGCCAGCAGTGAATATACGCCCCTCGGGGTTCGCTTCTTC.

V is TRBV7-9 and J is TRBJ1-6; no clear D. The germline V and J ends were trimmed by 4 bases and 3 bases, with 13 bases remaining between them. CDR1 SEHNR and CDR2 FQNEAQ come from the germline V gene (reference sequence). The CDR3 covers 16 residues. The CDR3 is CASSSRVEGYNSPLHF. As DNA, the CDR3 is TGTGCCAGCAGCTCCCGGGTGGAGGGCTATAATTCACCCCTCCACTTT.

This chain connects TRBV19 to TRBJ1-2; a possible D gene is TRBD1 (6 bases). This CDR3 contains 15 residues. Germline CDR1 reads LNHDA; CDR2 reads SQIVND (reference sequence). V dropped 6 bases and J dropped 3 bases, with 17 bases sitting between them. The CDR3, as DNA: TGTGCCAGTAGCCCTATGGGGGCCCAATACTATGGCTACACCTTC. Translated: CASSPMGAQYYGYTF.